This TCR beta chain was recorded in a study of OX40 agonist ivuxolimab in advanced cancers. The repertoire was sequenced with immunoSEQ multiplex PCR; TCRdb's copy has only in-frame clones and lacks some. Of 65,000 to 70,000 clones listed, over 60% are singletons. Here the sequenced sample was CD4+ or CD8+ T cells sorted from blood, taken in a trial of the OX40 agonist ivuxolimab. The clonotype comes from an adult with an advanced solid tumor such as melanoma, head and neck, liver or kidney cancer.

The CDR3 here is CAAGRGSGNTIYF. Written as DNA, the CDR3 is TGTGCCGCCGGTCGGGGCTCTGGAAACACCATATATTTT. The rearrangement links TRBV5-6 to TRBJ1-3; no clear D gene. There are 13 residues in the CDR3. V shed 10 bases and J shed 0 bases, with 11 bases lying between them. Germline CDR1 is SGHDT and CDR2 is YYEEEE.